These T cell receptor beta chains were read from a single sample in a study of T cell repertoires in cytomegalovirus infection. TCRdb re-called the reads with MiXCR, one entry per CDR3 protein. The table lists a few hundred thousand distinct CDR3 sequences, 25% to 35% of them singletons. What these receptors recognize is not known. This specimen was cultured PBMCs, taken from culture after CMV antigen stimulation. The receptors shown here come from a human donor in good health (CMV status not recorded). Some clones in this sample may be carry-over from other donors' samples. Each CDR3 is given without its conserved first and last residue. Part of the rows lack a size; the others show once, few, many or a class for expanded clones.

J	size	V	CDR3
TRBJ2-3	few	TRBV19	ASRGLPTDTQY
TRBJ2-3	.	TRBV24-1	ATSSTGQENTDTQY
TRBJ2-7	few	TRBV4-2	ASSQAGPVEQY
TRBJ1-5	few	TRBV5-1	ASSLDGQGPQH
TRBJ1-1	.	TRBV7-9	ASSRDPKRSTEAF
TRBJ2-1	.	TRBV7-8	ASSLGRLPYNEQF
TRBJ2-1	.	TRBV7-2	ASSLLNRGPLYEQF
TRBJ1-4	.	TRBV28	ASRAGQTNEKLF
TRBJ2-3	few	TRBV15	ATSRGQSSPDTQY
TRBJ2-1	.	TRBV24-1	ATSEPGSTYNEQF
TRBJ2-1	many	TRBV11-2	ASSLYDNEQF
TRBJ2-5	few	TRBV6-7	ASSYPYQETQY
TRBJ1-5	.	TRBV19	ASNKGIQPQH
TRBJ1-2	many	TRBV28	ASSDNRGRSYGYT
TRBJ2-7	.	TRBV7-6	ASSHTRRVAPGYEQY
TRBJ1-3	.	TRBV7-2	ASSLIGFEEDTIY
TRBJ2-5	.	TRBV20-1	SAGAEAQY
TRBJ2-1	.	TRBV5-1	ASSFTTTLAGSWGNEQF
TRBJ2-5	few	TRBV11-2	ASRPTLAGEGETQY
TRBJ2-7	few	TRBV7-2	ASSLPGLTGEQY
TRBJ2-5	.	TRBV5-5	ASSWTGGQAPQY
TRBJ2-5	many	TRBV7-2	ASSGVEETQY
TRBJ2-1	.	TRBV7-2	ASSSNRDRGNEQF
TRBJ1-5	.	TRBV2	ASSAVHSNQPQH
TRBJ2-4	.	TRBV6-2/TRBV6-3	ASSYVERDEKNIQY
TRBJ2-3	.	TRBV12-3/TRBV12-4	ASRLRTSVTGTQY
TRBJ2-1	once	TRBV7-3	ASRFTGGSYNEQF
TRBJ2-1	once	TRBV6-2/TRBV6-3	ASSQGSAYNEQF
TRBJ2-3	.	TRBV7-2	ASSRGIGGLGASTDTQY
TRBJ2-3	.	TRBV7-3	ASSSRTSGRRADTQY
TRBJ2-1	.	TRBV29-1	SVEDRLAVYNEQF
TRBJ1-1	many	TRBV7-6	ASSLPGGEAF
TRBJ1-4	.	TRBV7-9	ASSPRQMNEKLF
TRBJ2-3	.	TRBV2	ASSEITSGRYSTDTQY
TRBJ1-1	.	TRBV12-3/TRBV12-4	ASSITGTVNTEAF
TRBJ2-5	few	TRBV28	ASSALAGGLGVETQY
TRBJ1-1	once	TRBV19	ASSRGYREPRGTEAF
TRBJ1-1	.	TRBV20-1	SARDEGVNTEAF
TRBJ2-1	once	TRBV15	ATSRGSEQGQF
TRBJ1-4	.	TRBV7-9	ASSLVGQDNEKLF
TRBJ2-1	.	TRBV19	ASSIKAGGSYEQF
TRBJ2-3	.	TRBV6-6	ASSRRTGYSLGGDTQY
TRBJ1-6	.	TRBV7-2	ASSLYDGPNSPLH
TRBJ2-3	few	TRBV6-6	ASSGIGQGKGDTQY
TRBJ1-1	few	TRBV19	ASIPQQGVHTEAF
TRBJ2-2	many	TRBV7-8	ASSPGGGSTNTGELF
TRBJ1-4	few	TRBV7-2	ASSLESTTNEKLF
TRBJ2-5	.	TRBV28	ASTVGNGETQY
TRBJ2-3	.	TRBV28	ASKDVRGYTDTQY
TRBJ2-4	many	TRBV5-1	ASSLAPPAKNIQY
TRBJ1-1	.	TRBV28	ASSPYGQGLNTEAF
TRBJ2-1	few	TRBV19	ASKGLNEQF
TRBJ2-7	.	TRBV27	ASSSQGLSGEGRYEQY
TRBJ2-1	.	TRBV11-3	ASSSGPPGEQF
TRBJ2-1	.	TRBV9	ASSGDPSSYNEQF